This T cell receptor (beta chain) was documented in a study of T cells after yellow fever vaccination. Study-wide context: With SMART-Seq v4 Ultra Low Input, the fractions containing low cell numbers were prepared.

The CDR3 sequence is 15 residues long. V was shortened by 5 bases and J by 7 bases, with 21 bases between the two germline ends. CDR1 and CDR2 (germline): SEHNR, FQNEAQ (reference sequence). Study results and limitations: Subsequent to the booster, the majority of primary-vaccination clones reappeared (around 96% CD4, roughly 90% CD8).

Template switching by 5'RACE produced TCR cDNA, adding a universal primer site and UMIs. Via MiXCR, TCRdb re-called the 5' RACE reads, giving one row per CDR3 protein. The sample has under 700,000 distinct CDR3 sequences, about a sixth seen once. As to this clonotype: No antigen is known for it.

The chain recombines TRBV7-9 with TRBJ2-7; D assignment may be TRBD1 or TRBD2 (5 bases each). The origin of this receptor is a man younger than 35 who received the YFV17D yellow fever vaccine. The sample here was PBMCs, taken 5 days after the first yellow fever vaccination. Written as DNA, the CDR3 is TGTGCCAGCAGCCGGAACGGGGCCCCCCGGCAGGAGCAGTACGTC. The encoded protein is CASSRNGAPRQEQYV.